These T cell receptor beta chains were read from a single sample in a study of shared clonotypes between healthy human individuals. TCRdb keeps only in-frame clones here, not all; method: immunoSEQ multiplex PCR. This sample has fewer than 1.6 million clones; 98% occur once, and the top ten carry around 0.33%. Input material: naive CD4+ T cells sorted from blood. The receptors here all came from a man in his thirties or forties in good health. Each CDR3 is given with its conserved first and last residue. A D gene is named only where the DNA matches it firmly. Size is stated for part of the rows, as once, few or many counts, or as a class when the clone is expanded.

clone_size | j_call | v_call | d_call | cdr3_nt | cdr3_aa
once | TRBJ2-7 | TRBV6-1 | TRBD1 | TGTGCCAGCTCCGAATCCAGGGGGCTCTACGAGCAGTACTTC | CASSESRGLYEQYF
- | TRBJ2-2 | TRBV11-2 | - | TGTGCCAGCAGCTATGCCCCTTGGGGCTCAACCGGGGAGCTGTTTTTT | CASSYAPWGSTGELFF
- | TRBJ2-2 | TRBV29-1 | TRBD1 | TGCAGCGTTACACCCGGACAGGGCACCGGGGAGCTGTTTTTT | CSVTPGQGTGELFF
- | TRBJ2-2 | TRBV28 | TRBD1 | TGTGCCAGCAGTCCCAGGGGGCGAGGAACCGGGGAGCTGTTTTTT | CASSPRGRGTGELFF
- | TRBJ2-7 | TRBV9 | - | TGTGCCAGCAGCCCTCGAGGCTACGAGCAGTACTTC | CASSPRGYEQYF
- | TRBJ1-4 | TRBV5-1 | - | TGCGCCAGCAGCTCGGACCCCGCAACTAATGAAAAACTGTTTTTT | CASSSDPATNEKLFF
- | TRBJ2-5 | TRBV29-1 | - | TGCAGCGTTGTACGGGGCTGGGAGACCCAGTACTTC | CSVVRGWETQYF
- | TRBJ1-4 | TRBV18 | - | TGTGCCAGCTCACCACAAATTTTAGGAGATAATGAAAAACTGTTTTTT | CASSPQILGDNEKLFF
- | TRBJ2-4 | TRBV6-5 | TRBD1 | TGTGCCAGCAGTCCTGACAGGGTGGACATTCAGTACTTC | CASSPDRVDIQYF
- | TRBJ1-4 | TRBV28 | TRBD1 | TGTGCCAGCAGTTGGGACAGGGGAAATGAAAAACTGTTTTTT | CASSWDRGNEKLFF
- | TRBJ1-2 | TRBV7-9 | TRBD1 | TGTGCCAGCAGCTCCGACAGGGGGGCCTATGGCTACACCTTC | CASSSDRGAYGYTF
- | TRBJ2-1 | TRBV7-3 | TRBD1 | TGTGCCAGCAGCCTCGATAGAGGGCCCGGGACAGGTCAAGCTCAGGGCAATGAGCAGTTCTTC | CASSLDRGPGTGQAQGNEQFF
- | TRBJ2-4 | TRBV6-5 | TRBD1 | TGTGCCAGCAGTTACTTACAGGGGGCCCGCGAAAACATTCAGTACTTC | CASSYLQGARENIQYF
once | TRBJ1-1 | TRBV18 | TRBD1 | TGTGCCAGCGCACCGGGACAGGGGGCTAGTGAAGCTTTCTTT | CASAPGQGASEAFF
- | TRBJ2-7 | TRBV15 | - | TGTGCCACCAGCAGAGATACTCGTCGAGGGAGCGGCGAGCAGTACTTC | CATSRDTRRGSGEQYF
- | TRBJ2-1 | TRBV7-8 | TRBD2 | TGTGCCAGCAGCTTAGGGACTAGCGGGAGGGCTGGCTTTTACAATGAGCAGTTCTTC | CASSLGTSGRAGFYNEQFF
- | TRBJ2-7 | TRBV2 | - | TGTGCCAGCACCCTCCAGCGGTACGAGCAGTACTTC | CASTLQRYEQYF
- | TRBJ2-1 | TRBV15 | TRBD2 | TGTGCCATCAGCGGGAGGCACTACAATGAGCAGTTCTTC | CAISGRHYNEQFF
- | TRBJ2-7 | TRBV27 | - | TGTGCCAGCAGTTTATTGGGACCAAAGCCTACGAGGCAGTACTTC | CASSLLGPKPTRQYF
- | TRBJ2-2 | TRBV12-1 | - | TGTGCCAGCAGCCCAAGGGGTGTAGAGACCGGGGAGCTGTTTTTT | CASSPRGVETGELFF
- | TRBJ2-7 | TRBV6-5 | TRBD1 | TGTGCCAGCAGTCTTAGGACAGGGGACTACGAGCAGTACTTC | CASSLRTGDYEQYF
- | TRBJ1-1 | TRBV7-9 | - | TGTGCCAGCAGCTCTTGGGGGGATGTGAACACTGAAGCTTTCTTT | CASSSWGDVNTEAFF